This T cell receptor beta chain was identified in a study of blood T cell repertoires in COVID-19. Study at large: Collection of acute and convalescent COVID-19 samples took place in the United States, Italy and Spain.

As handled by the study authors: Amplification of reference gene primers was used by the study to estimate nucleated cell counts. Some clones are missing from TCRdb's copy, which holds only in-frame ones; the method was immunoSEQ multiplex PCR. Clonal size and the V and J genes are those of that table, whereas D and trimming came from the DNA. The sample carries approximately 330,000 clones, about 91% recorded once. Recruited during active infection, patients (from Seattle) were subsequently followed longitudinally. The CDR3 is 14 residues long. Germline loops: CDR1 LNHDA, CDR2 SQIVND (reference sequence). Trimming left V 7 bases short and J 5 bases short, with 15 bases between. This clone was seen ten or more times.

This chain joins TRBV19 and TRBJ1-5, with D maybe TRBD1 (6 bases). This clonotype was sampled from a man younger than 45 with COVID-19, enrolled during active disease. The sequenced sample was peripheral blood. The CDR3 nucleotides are TGTGCCAGTACTGGCGACAGGCCCCATCAGCCCCAGCATTTT. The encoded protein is CASTGDRPHQPQHF. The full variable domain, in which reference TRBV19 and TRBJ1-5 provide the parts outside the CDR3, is DGGITQSPKYLFRKEGQNVTLSCEQNLNHDAMYWYRQDPGQGLRLIYYSQIVNDFQKGDIAEGYSVSREKKESFPLTVTSAQKNPTAFYLCASTGDRPHQPQHFGDGTRLSIL.